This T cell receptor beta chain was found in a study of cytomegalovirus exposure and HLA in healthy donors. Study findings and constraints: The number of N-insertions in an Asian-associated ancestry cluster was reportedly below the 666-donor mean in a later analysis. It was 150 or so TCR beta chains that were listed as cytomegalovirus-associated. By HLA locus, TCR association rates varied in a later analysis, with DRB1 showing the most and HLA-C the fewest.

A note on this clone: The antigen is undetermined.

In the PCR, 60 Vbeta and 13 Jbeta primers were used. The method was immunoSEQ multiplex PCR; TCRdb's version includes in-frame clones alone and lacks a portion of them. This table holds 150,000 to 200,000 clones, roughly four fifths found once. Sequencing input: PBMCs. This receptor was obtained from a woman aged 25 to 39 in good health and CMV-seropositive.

The CDR3 DNA reads TGTGCCAGCAGCTTCGATCTGCGAGGCTATGGCTACACCTTC. This encodes CASSFDLRGYGYTF. The chain links TRBV5-6 to TRBJ1-2; no definite D call. The V gene lost 2 bases and the J gene lost 4 bases, with 12 bases spanning the gap. Germline assignment: CDR1 SGHDT and CDR2 YYEEEE. This CDR3 contains 14 residues.